At least ten counts were recorded for the clone carrying this TCR beta chain. What it binds is unknown. The authors amplified TCR beta CDR3 regions from RNA transcripts. The authors performed first-round RT-PCR with HTBI primers and then a second-round multiplex PCR. TCRdb re-called the multiplex PCR reads through MiXCR, storing one row per CDR3 protein. The repertoire holds more than 1,000,000 distinct CDR3 sequences, with roughly two fifths as singletons. The germline CDR1 and CDR2 sequences are SGHRS and YFSETQ. Between the trimmed V and J ends, which lost 3 bases and 6 bases, there was a span of 6 bases. The length of the CDR3 is 12 residues. The data were obtained in a study of Graves' ophthalmopathy and Graves' hyperthyroidism. Study details: The term stable hyperthyroidism indicated an absence of ophthalmopathy within 18 months of follow-up.

Study-wide results and limits: The majority of expanded thyroid clonotypes above 0.001 frequency also occurred in blood. With roughly 69% sensitivity and approximately 72% specificity, the model predicted ophthalmopathy progression.

The J gene is TRBJ2-2, the V gene TRBV5-1; D remains unclear. This sequence originates from an adult man with Graves' hyperthyroidism. Sequenced: peripheral blood or thyroid tissue (not recorded which). The CDR3 reads CASSYEAGELFF. As DNA, the CDR3 is TGCGCCAGCAGCTACGAGGCCGGGGAGCTGTTTTTT.